These 28 T cell receptor beta chains came from one sample sequenced in a study of T cells in Graves' hyperthyroidism and ophthalmopathy. The CDR3 regions of TCR beta were amplified from RNA transcripts. During a first-round RT-PCR of the TCR CDR3, the HTBI primer set was used. Using its own MiXCR run on the multiplex PCR reads, TCRdb lists one record per CDR3 protein. The sample contains 500,000 or so distinct CDR3 sequences, roughly 17% of which appear only once. Sequenced material: blood. The source is a woman under 30 with Graves' ophthalmopathy.

This clonotype was seen repeatedly, ten times or more. The chain joins TRBV11-3 to TRBJ2-3; TRBD2 is a possible D gene (5 bases). The V gene lost 3 bases and the J gene lost 4 bases, with 20 bases spanning the gap. The CDR3 sequence is 17 residues long. Germline CDR1 and CDR2: SGHNT and YENEEA. The DNA for the CDR3 is TGTGCCAGCAGCTTCCGCGGGCGATACCAAGGTCCAGATACGCAGTATTTT. It codes for CASSFRGRYQGPDTQYF.

The rearrangement joins TRBV7-9 to TRBJ2-5; 8 positions agree with TRBD1. Trimming removed 1 base from V and 5 bases from J; junction bases left unmatched: 6. Germline V gives CDR1 SEHNR, CDR2 FQNEAQ (reference sequence). The CDR3 spans 15 residues. CDR3 sequence: CASSLGRGRLETQYF. The CDR3 DNA reads as TGTGCCAGCAGCTTAGGCAGGGGGCGGCTGGAGACCCAGTACTTC.

This clonotype was counted at least ten times. The chain employs TRBV2 and TRBJ2-7, with D unclear. The germline V gene has CDR1 SNHLY and CDR2 FYNNEI. This CDR3 comprises 14 residues. V lost 5 bases to trimming and J lost 1 base, with 12 bases between them. CDR3 bases: TGTGCCAGCAGTCAAACGGTAGGGTCCTACGAGCAGTACTTC. Protein: CASSQTVGSYEQYF.

The chain couples TRBV2 to TRBJ1-5; D perhaps matches TRBD1 (6 bases). CDR1 and CDR2 (germline): SNHLY, FYNNEI. Between the trimmed V and J ends, which lost 6 bases and 2 bases, there was a span of 20 bases. The CDR3 runs to 17 residues. Here the CDR3 reads CASSRSAGVWGNQPQHF. The CDR3 DNA follows: TGTGCCAGCAGCCGATCGGCAGGGGTCTGGGGCAATCAGCCCCAGCATTTT.

V usage is TRBV11-1 and J usage is TRBJ2-1; perhaps TRBD1 as D (5 bases). Germline V lookup: CDR1 SGHAT, CDR2 FQDESV (reference sequence). Trimming took off 5 bases at V and 9 bases at J, with 11 bases between the two ends. This CDR3 is built from 12 residues. CDR3 residues: CASSGQGTEQFF. For the CDR3, the DNA is TGTGCCAGCAGCGGCCAGGGAACTGAGCAGTTCTTC.

Ten or more counts support this clonotype. V is TRBV12-3 or TRBV12-4 and J is TRBJ1-1; maybe TRBD1 (5 bases). CDR3 size: 15 residues. The ends were cut back, 7 bases at V and 5 bases at J, with 20 bases in the middle. The CDR3 here is CASTPGDSSLTEAFF. CDR3 in DNA: TGTGCCAGCACCCCCGGAGACAGTTCTCTTACTGAAGCTTTCTTT.

The genes are TRBV5-8 and TRBJ2-5; 7 bases match TRBD1. The germline V gene encodes CDR1 SGHTS and CDR2 YDEGEE. The V and J ends lost 5 bases and 3 bases, in that order; junction bases with no gene match: 4. The CDR3 covers 13 residues. Written as DNA, the CDR3 is TGTGCCAGCAGGATAACAGGGGAAGAGACCCAGTACTTC. This gives the protein CASRITGEETQYF.

About this clonotype: A read error may be the cause here, since a much bigger clone is one base away. CDR3 bases: TGTGCCAGCAGCGGGGAGGGAGGTCTAGCGGGAGCGTCGGCCGGGGAGCTGCTTTTT. This sequence encodes CASSGEGGLAGASAGELLF. V gene TRBV9 combines with J gene TRBJ2-2, with 10 nucleotides matching TRBD2. The germline CDR1 and CDR2 sequences are SGDLS and YYNGEE. The CDR3 spans 19 residues.

The V gene is TRBV19, the J gene TRBJ1-4; 7 bases match TRBD1. Germline V lookup: CDR1 LNHDA, CDR2 SQIVND (reference sequence). J gave up 8 bases and V 4 bases, and 10 bases lay outside the gene matches. The CDR3 has 15 amino acids. This CDR3 reads CASSKMVDRPEKLFF. DNA of the CDR3: TGTGCCAGTAGTAAGATGGTGGACAGGCCCGAAAAACTGTTTTTT. The whole variable domain, filled in from reference TRBV19 and TRBJ1-4, reads DGGITQSPKYLFRKEGQNVTLSCEQNLNHDAMYWYRQDPGQGLRLIYYSQIVNDFQKGDIAEGYSVSREKKESFPLTVTSAQKNPTAFYLCASSKMVDRPEKLFFGSGTQLSVL.

This clonotype was counted only a few times. The DNA for the CDR3 is TGTGCCACCGGTGGAGGAGCTAATGAAAAACTGTTTTTT. Amino acids: CATGGGANEKLFF. This chain uses TRBV24-1 with TRBJ1-4; no clear D gene. Germline lookup yields CDR1 KGHDR and CDR2 SFDVKD. CDR3 length: 13 residues. V was shortened by 9 bases and J by 3 bases, with 10 bases between the two germline ends.

This clonotype was seen ten or more times. The chain combines TRBV7-2 with TRBJ2-7, with 7 bases matching TRBD1. Trimming took 0 bases from V and 4 from J; bases not matched to a gene: 9. The CDR3 consists of 16 residues. The germline gives CDR1 SGHTA, CDR2 FQGNSA. Here the CDR3 reads CASSLATGVVSYEQYF. Written as DNA, the CDR3 is TGTGCCAGCAGCTTAGCTACAGGGGTGGTGAGTTACGAGCAGTACTTC.

This clonotype was observed at least ten times. J is TRBJ1-1 and V is TRBV11-2; D gene unclear. V was shortened by 2 bases and J by 3 bases, with 7 bases between the two germline ends. The germline CDR1 and CDR2 sequences are SGHAT and FQNNGV. The length of the CDR3 is 13 residues. CDR3: CASSLLSYTEAFF. CDR3 in DNA: TGTGCCAGCAGCTTATTATCGTACACTGAAGCTTTCTTT.

The chain uses TRBV7-3 and TRBJ1-1; maybe TRBD1 (6 bases). The germline V gene has CDR1 SGHTA and CDR2 FQGTGA. With 5 bases removed from V and 7 bases from J, the gap between germline ends came to 14 bases. The CDR3 contains 13 residues. CDR3 nucleotide sequence: TGTGCCAGCAGCCACGTTGGGGGCGATGAAGCTTTCTTT. Amino acid sequence: CASSHVGGDEAFF.

The chain is built from TRBV2 and TRBJ2-7; D uncertain. CDR1 and CDR2 from the germline V gene are SNHLY and FYNNEI. The CDR3 covers 13 residues. V was cut by 10 bases and J by 5 bases, with 18 bases left in between. The CDR3 coding sequence is TGTGCCAAAACACCCCCTGGGGTCAACGAGCAGTACTTC. This encodes CAKTPPGVNEQYF.

There are a few counts of this clonotype. The rearrangement joins TRBV7-8 to TRBJ1-1; D is uncertain. The CDR3 contains 13 residues. V was clipped by 10 bases and J by 1 base, with 13 bases between them. Germline V CDR1 and CDR2: SGHVS, FQNEAQ. The CDR3: CATQSGRNTEAFF. Written as DNA, the CDR3 is TGTGCCACCCAAAGTGGGAGGAACACTGAAGCTTTCTTT.

The V and J genes are TRBV28 and TRBJ2-5; D is uncertain. The V gene's germline CDR1 is MDHEN and CDR2 SYDVKM. The CDR3 length is 15 residues. Trimming stripped 9 bases from V and 5 bases from J, with 22 bases between. In nucleotides, the CDR3 is TGTGCCAGTAGTCTCTACATCGGGCCTGGGGAGACCCAGTACTTC. Translation: CASSLYIGPGETQYF.

This clonotype has just a few counts. The chain couples TRBV7-9 to TRBJ2-5; TRBD1 matches 12 bases. The CDR3 length is 16 residues. Germline V gene data show CDR1 as SEHNR and CDR2 as FQNEAQ (reference sequence). Trimming removed 5 bases from V and 1 base from J; junction bases left unmatched: 5. The CDR3 bases are TGTGCCAGCAGCAACCGGGACAGGGGGCCCCAAGAGACCCAGTACTTC. The encoded protein is CASSNRDRGPQETQYF.

The chain couples TRBV29-1 to TRBJ2-7, with D perhaps TRBD1 or TRBD2 (6 bases each). From germline, CDR1 is SQVTM and CDR2 ANQGSEA. With 5 bases removed from V and 6 bases from J, the gap between germline ends came to 14 bases. CDR3 length: 12 residues. The CDR3 DNA reads TGCAGCGTTCACACACCGGGGGCCGAGCAGTACTTC. Protein: CSVHTPGAEQYF.

The genes are TRBV15 and TRBJ2-1; D gene unclear. This CDR3 contains 15 residues. The germline gives CDR1 LNHNV, CDR2 YYDKDF (reference sequence). The germline V and J ends were trimmed by 3 bases and 3 bases, with 12 bases remaining between them. The CDR3 here is CATSSQPPGYNEQFF. The CDR3 nucleotides read TGTGCCACCAGCAGCCAGCCCCCGGGCTACAATGAGCAGTTCTTC.

This clonotype was picked up many times. CDR3 nucleotide sequence: TGTGCCAGCTCACCAATGGTTTCTCAAGAGACCCAGTACTTC. It encodes CASSPMVSQETQYF. The chain uses TRBV18 and TRBJ2-5; D uncertain. V lost 2 bases, J lost 2 bases, and 9 bases lay in between. This CDR3 region has 14 residues. The V gene's germline CDR1 is KGHSH and CDR2 LQKENI.

The chain combines TRBV4-1 with TRBJ2-6, with TRBD1 matching 7 bases. Germline V gene lookup returns CDR1 MGHRA and CDR2 YSYEKL. With 0 bases clipped from V and 5 bases from J, the junction kept 7 bases outside the gene matches. This CDR3 comprises 17 residues. CDR3 sequence: CASSQDPPGGRANVLTF. For the CDR3, the DNA is TGCGCCAGCAGCCAAGATCCCCCAGGGGGTAGGGCCAACGTCCTGACTTTC.

The chain uses TRBV18 and TRBJ1-6; TRBD1 aligns across 9 bases. J gave up 12 bases and V 5 bases, and 5 bases lay outside the gene matches. Looked up from germline, CDR1 is KGHSH and CDR2 is LQKENI. The CDR3 covers 13 residues. The CDR3 sequence is CASSAYRGRPLHF. The CDR3 DNA reads as TGTGCCAGCTCAGCCTACAGGGGGCGACCCCTCCACTTT.

The rearrangement links TRBV20-1 to TRBJ1-5; 8 nucleotides align to TRBD1. The CDR3 has 15 amino acids. The V gene end was trimmed by 6 bases and the J gene end by 11 bases; junction bases not matched to a gene: 18. The germline V gene has CDR1 DFQATT and CDR2 SNEGSKA (reference sequence). The CDR3 reads CSASPDRGFLSTQHF. The CDR3 DNA sequence: TGCAGTGCCAGCCCAGACAGGGGTTTTCTCAGCACCCAGCATTTT.

The chain has TRBV27 and TRBJ2-7, with D perhaps matching TRBD1 (7 bases). V was shortened by 4 bases and J by 4 bases, with 11 bases between the two germline ends. CDR1 and CDR2 (germline): MNHEY, SMNVEV (reference sequence). The CDR3 is 13 amino acids. The CDR3 loop is CASSYRGGYEQYF. Here the CDR3 DNA reads TGTGCCAGCAGTTACAGGGGAGGTTACGAGCAGTACTTC.

This clonotype occurred many times. The rearrangement links TRBV7-8 to TRBJ1-6, with 8 bases matching TRBD1. V gave up 5 bases and J gave up 11 bases; unmatched junction bases: 8. Germline V lookup: CDR1 SGHVS, CDR2 FQNEAQ. CDR3 size: 14 residues. CDR3 coding DNA: TGTGCCAGCAGCCTAGGACAGGGCGGGACACCCCTCCACTTT. It translates to CASSLGQGGTPLHF. Based on the CDR3 plus reference TRBV7-8 and TRBJ1-6, the full variable domain is GAGVSQSPRYKVAKRGQDVALRCDPISGHVSLFWYQQALGQGPEFLTYFQNEAQLDKSGLPSDRFFAERPEGSVSTLKIQRTQQEDSAVYLCASSLGQGGTPLHFGNGTRLTVT.

In this sample, this clonotype turned up a few times. The V and J genes are TRBV5-4 and TRBJ2-3; no clear D gene. Germline V gene lookup returns CDR1 SGHNT and CDR2 YYREEE (reference sequence). The CDR3 runs 13 residues. V was cut by 3 bases and J by 2 bases, with 7 bases left in between. The CDR3 DNA is TGTGCCAGCAGCTACGAGACCACAGATACGCAGTATTTT. Its protein product is CASSYETTDTQYF.

There are a few counts of this clonotype. The chain is built from TRBV6-2 or TRBV6-3 and TRBJ2-1; D is undetermined. Germline V gene sequence: CDR1 MNHEY, CDR2 SVGEGT. V was clipped by 0 bases and J by 0 bases, with 12 bases between them. The CDR3 spans 17 residues. The CDR3 protein is CASSYSIRLSSYNEQFF. Written as DNA, the CDR3 is TGTGCCAGCAGTTACTCCATCCGCCTGAGCTCCTACAATGAGCAGTTCTTC.

The chain carries TRBV7-3 and TRBJ2-5; 12 nucleotides agree with TRBD2. V was clipped by 5 bases and J by 5 bases; unmatched bases: 15. Germline values: CDR1 SGHTA, CDR2 FQGTGA. The CDR3 consists of 18 residues. CDR3 DNA: TGTGCCAGCAGCCCCCTCGGGGGTGGACTAGCGGGGCGGGAGACCCAGTACTTC. Its protein product is CASSPLGGGLAGRETQYF.